Listed here is a single TCR beta chain. This sample is part of a study of blood T cell repertoires in COVID-19. Study at large: COVID-19 samples collected from the United States, Italy and Spain covered acute and convalescent phases.

In the authors' workflow: The assay estimated nucleated cells by amplifying reference gene primers. Using immunoSEQ multiplex PCR, the repertoire was profiled, and TCRdb retains in-frame clones only, with some absent. V and J calls and clone size come straight from that table; D and trimming were deduced from the DNA. The sample carries about 200,000 clones, around 88% recorded once. Recruits, aged about 18 to 89 years, lived in about two dozen US areas. Assignment of participants to cohorts was predicated upon participant-reported clinical history. This CDR3 region has 18 residues. Germline CDR1 reads SGHRS; CDR2 reads YFSETQ. J lost 0 bases, V lost 4 bases, and 15 bases had no gene match.

The gene calls are TRBV5-1 and TRBJ2-7, with 8 bases matching TRBD1. What was sequenced was PBMCs or T cells enriched from blood (not recorded which). This receptor was identified in a man aged 35-49 years with acute COVID-19. The CDR3 protein is CASSQDRDLRDHSYEQYF. CDR3 in DNA: TGCGCCAGCAGCCAGGACAGGGATCTCAGAGACCACTCCTACGAGCAGTACTTC.